A single sample gave rise to the 29 T cell receptor beta chains below, sequenced in a study of T cell responses to AZD1222 COVID-19 vaccine (dated by TCRdb to 2020 to 2023). The sample's time point, from its label and the paper: baseline before first vaccination. Library generation was performed with the immunoSEQ multiplex PCR assay. The table was pulled from immuneACCESS by TCRdb, which kept in-frame rearrangements only. Such tables lose some clones; where checked, under half of the loss comes from unresolved V genes, and the rest has no known cause. This sample gives approximately 120,000 clones in total; over 75% of them show up just once. The top ten hold 8% to 13% of the sample. This material consisted of peripheral blood, taken on day 0 of AZD1222 vaccination. The origin of the receptors is an adult in good health.

The chain links TRBV27 to TRBJ1-2; TRBD1 matches at 9 bases. Germline CDR1 and CDR2: MNHEY and SMNVEV (reference sequence). CDR3 length equals 13 residues. With 5 bases clipped from V and 6 bases from J, the junction kept 4 bases outside the gene matches. CDR3 loop: CASSMTGGDGYTF. DNA of the CDR3: TGTGCCAGCAGTATGACAGGGGGAGATGGCTACACCTTC.

V and J are TRBV7-8 and TRBJ1-6, with TRBD1 matching 9 bases. Looked up from germline, CDR1 is SGHVS and CDR2 is FQNEAQ. This CDR3 contains 17 residues. The junction had 11 bases not matched to a gene; V was cut back by 1 base and J by 10 bases. This chain's CDR3 is CASSLGGTGLLVSPLHF. CDR3 sequence (DNA): TGTGCCAGCAGCTTAGGGGGGACAGGGCTTTTAGTCTCACCCCTCCACTTT. Together with reference TRBV7-8 and TRBJ1-6, the CDR3 gives the full variable domain: GAGVSQSPRYKVAKRGQDVALRCDPISGHVSLFWYQQALGQGPEFLTYFQNEAQLDKSGLPSDRFFAERPEGSVSTLKIQRTQQEDSAVYLCASSLGGTGLLVSPLHFGNGTRLTVT.

This clone was seen a few times. The J gene is TRBJ2-1, the V gene TRBV9, with D possibly matching TRBD1 (6 bases). The V end was cut by 0 bases, the J end by 2 bases, with 6 bases between. Germline V gives CDR1 SGDLS, CDR2 YYNGEE. The CDR3 consists of 14 residues. Written as DNA, the CDR3 is TGTGCCAGCAGCGTAGAGGGGGCCTACAATGAGCAGTTCTTC. Protein: CASSVEGAYNEQFF.

The chain has TRBV11-3 and TRBJ2-1; 10 bases align to TRBD2. CDR1 and CDR2 from the germline V gene are SGHNT and YENEEA. Trimming cost V 1 base and J 3 bases; bases outside gene matches: 6. The CDR3 loop spans 17 amino acids. The CDR3 DNA sequence: TGTGCCAGCAGCTTAGCCTCCACTAGCGGGGTCTACAATGAGCAGTTCTTC. Protein: CASSLASTSGVYNEQFF.

This clone was counted once. As DNA, the CDR3 is TGTGCCAGCAGCCGGCCCCAGGTCGACTATGGCTACACCTTC. Protein product: CASSRPQVDYGYTF. V is TRBV28 and J is TRBJ1-2; D not resolved. This CDR3 has 14 residues. Trimming pared 6 bases from V and 3 bases from J, leaving 14 bases between. CDR1 is MDHEN, CDR2 SYDVKM, per germline.

The table lists this clone with a few counts. The rearrangement joins TRBV5-4 to TRBJ1-5; TRBD1 is a possible D gene (5 bases). Per germline, CDR1 SGHNT and CDR2 YYREEE (reference sequence). The CDR3 has 14 amino acids. V gave up 3 bases and J gave up 3 bases, with 10 bases separating them. The CDR3 reads CASSSDSSNQPQHF. CDR3 nucleotide sequence: TGTGCCAGCAGCTCCGACAGTTCCAATCAGCCCCAGCATTTT.

The chain recombines TRBV3-1 (or the pseudogene TRBV3-2) with TRBJ1-1; D ambiguous. This CDR3 contains 12 residues. The V end lost 1 base, the J end lost 1 base, and 1 base lay between the germline ends. In germline, CDR1 is LGHDT, CDR2 YNNKEL (reference sequence). CDR3 residues: CASSQGNTEAFF. Here the CDR3 DNA reads TGTGCCAGCAGCCAAGGGAACACTGAAGCTTTCTTT.

This sequence joins TRBV5-1 and TRBJ1-4; no firm D call. The germline V and J ends were trimmed by 4 bases and 8 bases, with 15 bases remaining between them. Germline assignment: CDR1 SGHRS and CDR2 YFSETQ. The CDR3 consists of 14 residues. In nucleotides, the CDR3 is TGCGCCAGCAGCCCGATGGCAGCGCACGAAAAACTGTTTTTT. Translated: CASSPMAAHEKLFF.

In DNA form, the CDR3 reads TGTGCCAGCAGCCACGACAGAAGCATCAATGAGCAGTTCTTC. This gives the protein CASSHDRSINEQFF. This chain links TRBV13 with TRBJ2-1; maybe TRBD1 (5 bases). The V gene's germline CDR1 is PRHDT and CDR2 FYEKMQ (reference sequence). The CDR3 has 14 residues. V lost 5 bases to trimming and J lost 6 bases, with 14 bases between them.

The chain uses TRBV10-3 and TRBJ2-5; 14 positions match TRBD2. This CDR3 is 17 amino acids long. V was pared by 2 bases and J by 5 bases, with 7 bases of the junction left unmatched. Germline V gives CDR1 ENHRY, CDR2 SYGVKD. The CDR3 loop is CAISEGLAGGAGETQYF. CDR3 nucleotide sequence: TGTGCCATCAGTGAGGGACTAGCGGGGGGAGCGGGGGAGACCCAGTACTTC.

The J gene is TRBJ1-6, the V gene TRBV18; D is unclear. Trimming took off 3 bases at V and 8 bases at J, with 11 bases between the two ends. Germline V gene data show CDR1 as KGHSH and CDR2 as LQKENI. The CDR3 sequence is 14 residues long. In DNA, the CDR3 is TGTGCCAGCTCACCGTGGCAGGAAGATTCACCCCTCCACTTT. Residues: CASSPWQEDSPLHF.

This chain connects TRBV6-5 to TRBJ2-7, with D possibly matching TRBD2 (6 bases). Per the germline V gene, CDR1 is MNHEY and CDR2 is SVGAGI. This CDR3 has 15 residues. The ends were cut back, 0 bases at V and 0 bases at J, with 9 bases in the middle. The CDR3 DNA reads TGTGCCAGCAGTTACTCGCGGGGAAGCTCCTACGAGCAGTACTTC. This sequence encodes CASSYSRGSSYEQYF.

The chain carries TRBV6-2 or TRBV6-3 and TRBJ2-7; D uncertain. V lost 6 bases and J 0 bases, leaving 12 bases between the germline ends. The CDR3 has 14 amino acids. From germline, CDR1 is MNHEY and CDR2 SVGEGT. The CDR3 DNA reads as TGTGCCAGCAGCCAGCCACTCAGCTCCTACGAGCAGTACTTC. This gives the protein CASSQPLSSYEQYF.

The chain joins TRBV30 to TRBJ1-2; D remains ambiguous. The CDR3 length is 10 residues. Germline CDR1 and CDR2: GTSNPN and SVGIG (reference sequence). Deletions cut 1 base from V and 7 bases from J, with 4 bases between. This CDR3 reads CAWSEIGYTF. The CDR3 DNA follows: TGTGCCTGGAGTGAAATTGGCTACACCTTC. The full variable domain, its missing parts supplied by reference TRBV30 and TRBJ1-2, is SQTIHQWPATLVQPVGSPLSLECTVEGTSNPNLYWYRQAAGRGLQLLFYSVGIGQISSEVPQNLSASRPQDRQFILSSKKLLLSDSGFYLCAWSEIGYTFGSGTRLTVV.

This chain uses TRBV19 with TRBJ1-5; perhaps TRBD1 as D (5 bases). Per the germline V gene, CDR1 is LNHDA and CDR2 is SQIVND (reference sequence). The V end lost 5 bases, the J end lost 7 bases, and 15 bases lay between the germline ends. The CDR3 consists of 14 residues. The CDR3 nucleotides are TGTGCCAGTAGTGCTCGTGGGGGAACCCAGCCCCAGCATTTT. It encodes CASSARGGTQPQHF. The complete variable domain, with remaining parts taken from reference TRBV19 and TRBJ1-5, reads DGGITQSPKYLFRKEGQNVTLSCEQNLNHDAMYWYRQDPGQGLRLIYYSQIVNDFQKGDIAEGYSVSREKKESFPLTVTSAQKNPTAFYLCASSARGGTQPQHFGDGTRLSIL.

J is TRBJ2-7 and V is TRBV3-1 (or the pseudogene TRBV3-2), with 8 bases lining up with TRBD1. The CDR3 is made up of 14 amino acids. Germline V gives CDR1 LGHDT, CDR2 YNNKEL (reference sequence). The V gene end was trimmed by 5 bases and the J gene end by 7 bases; junction bases not matched to a gene: 10. CDR3 protein: CASSTGQGVGEQYF. DNA for the CDR3: TGTGCCAGCAGCACTGGACAGGGCGTGGGTGAGCAGTACTTC.

The CDR3 DNA reads as TGTGCCAGCAAGCAGGGCAGGGGGCATCAGCCCCAGCATTTT. Amino acid sequence: CASKQGRGHQPQHF. The chain uses TRBV28 and TRBJ1-5, with 8 bases lining up with TRBD1. The ends lost 7 bases at V and 5 bases at J; junction bases unmatched: 7. The CDR3 spans 14 residues. The germline gives CDR1 MDHEN, CDR2 SYDVKM.

This clone was found once. As DNA, the CDR3 is TGTGCCATGCGACGTGGGCAGGCTGTTCAAGAGACCCAGTACTTC. Amino acids: CAMRRGQAVQETQYF. The rearrangement uses TRBV7-3 and TRBJ2-5; no clear D. CDR3 length: 15 amino acids. Trimming shortened V by 10 bases and J by 2 bases, and 20 bases separated the two germline ends. CDR1 is SGHTA, CDR2 FQGTGA, per germline.

There are a few counts of this clone. The same CDR3 arises from other DNA sequences in this sample as well. This rearrangement joins TRBV27 to TRBJ2-1, with D perhaps assigned TRBD1 or TRBD2 (6 bases each). Trimming took 2 bases from V and 4 from J, leaving 9 bases between them. The CDR3 consists of 14 residues. Germline CDR1 and CDR2: MNHEY and SMNVEV (reference sequence). The CDR3: CASSLPGAYNEQFF. The CDR3 coding sequence is TGTGCCAGCAGTTTACCGGGGGCGTACAATGAGCAGTTCTTC.

The chain recombines TRBV14 with TRBJ1-1; unclear D gene. V lost 1 base, J lost 4 bases, and 7 bases lay in between. The germline gives CDR1 SGHDN, CDR2 FVKESK. CDR3 size: 13 residues. In DNA, the CDR3 is TGTGCCAGCAGCCAAGTTGGGGTCACTGAAGCTTTCTTT. Translated: CASSQVGVTEAFF.

V is TRBV19 and J is TRBJ1-6; a weak D match, TRBD1 (5 bases). Germline assignment: CDR1 LNHDA and CDR2 SQIVND (reference sequence). Trimming took off 3 bases at V and 8 bases at J, with 17 bases between the two ends. The length of the CDR3 is 16 residues. In nucleotides, the CDR3 is TGTGCCAGTAGTATCATGGGTACGACAGCTGATTCACCCCTCCACTTT. It specifies CASSIMGTTADSPLHF.

This clone was observed a single time. The rearrangement uses TRBV25-1 and TRBJ2-2; maybe TRBD1 (7 bases). The CDR3 spans 16 residues. V dropped 1 base and J dropped 9 bases, with 18 bases sitting between them. CDR1 is MGHDK and CDR2 is SYGVNS in the germline V gene. The CDR3 spells CASSESIPGGQRELFF. In nucleotides, the CDR3 is TGTGCCAGCAGTGAATCTATTCCAGGGGGGCAGCGGGAGCTGTTTTTT.

The chain links TRBV30 to TRBJ2-3, with 10 bases aligning to TRBD2. The CDR3 is made up of 14 amino acids. After removal of 3 bases from V and 5 bases from J, the junction contained 5 bases not matched to a gene. Germline assignment: CDR1 GTSNPN and CDR2 SVGIG (reference sequence). The CDR3: CAWRLAGAGDTQYF. CDR3 DNA sequence: TGTGCCTGGAGGCTAGCGGGGGCTGGAGATACGCAGTATTTT.

V and J are TRBV9 and TRBJ1-1; tentatively, D is TRBD1 (5 bases). The CDR3 length is 14 residues. Between the trimmed V and J ends, which lost 6 bases and 6 bases, there was a span of 18 bases. Germline CDR1 is SGDLS and CDR2 is YYNGEE. The CDR3 nucleotides read TGTGCCAGCAACTCCCCCGGGGGAAGCCCTGAAGCTTTCTTT. Its translation: CASNSPGGSPEAFF.

This chain links TRBV28 with TRBJ1-1; no firm D call. The germline V gene has CDR1 MDHEN and CDR2 SYDVKM. Trimming left V 4 bases short and J 1 base short, with 10 bases between. The CDR3 has 14 residues. CDR3 sequence reads: CASSSQVRNTEAFF. For the CDR3, the DNA is TGTGCCAGCAGTTCTCAGGTCAGGAACACTGAAGCTTTCTTT.

J is TRBJ1-5 and V is TRBV5-5; unclear D gene. The CDR3 loop spans 15 amino acids. Trimming took 1 base from V and 2 from J, leaving 10 bases between them. CDR1 and CDR2 from the germline V gene are SGHKS and YYEKEE (reference sequence). This CDR3 reads CASSLFGDGNQPQHF. The CDR3 nucleotides are TGTGCCAGCAGCTTGTTTGGGGATGGCAATCAGCCCCAGCATTTT.

The chain couples TRBV12-3 or TRBV12-4 to TRBJ2-5, with D tentatively TRBD1 or TRBD2 (5 bases each). V was cut by 2 bases and J by 5 bases, with 6 bases left in between. This CDR3 is 12 amino acids long. DNA of the CDR3: TGTGCCAGCAGTTTATGGGGGGAGACCCAGTACTTC. Its protein product is CASSLWGETQYF.

V gene TRBV6-5 combines with J gene TRBJ1-5, with D unclear. Trimming took 7 bases from V and 6 from J, leaving 16 bases between them. The CDR3 has 14 amino acids. CDR1 and CDR2 from the germline V gene are MNHEY and SVGAGI. The CDR3 region is CASIQRETSQPQHF. CDR3 bases: TGTGCCAGCATCCAGAGGGAAACGAGTCAGCCCCAGCATTTT.

The chain is built from TRBV11-2 and TRBJ2-7, with D unresolved. CDR1 is SGHAT, CDR2 FQNNGV, per germline. V was cut by 8 bases and J by 3 bases, with 5 bases left in between. CDR3 size: 10 residues. The CDR3 region has the DNA TGTGCCAGCGGGGACTACGAGCAGTACTTC. It encodes CASGDYEQYF.